The clone carrying this T cell receptor beta chain was seen repeatedly, ten times or more. Its antigen is undetermined. Clinical Activity Scores of at least 3, NOSPECS grades of at least 4 and durations under 3 months characterized ophthalmopathy patients. Isolation of PBMCs was performed on around 9.8 ml fresh peripheral blood. TCR beta CDR3 regions were amplified from RNA transcripts. TCR CDR3 underwent first-round RT-PCR with the HTBI primer set. Using its own MiXCR run on the multiplex PCR reads, TCRdb lists one record per CDR3 protein. The repertoire includes almost 350,000 distinct CDR3 sequences, roughly 20% of them detected once, and around 15% sits in the top ten. The record originates from a study of T cells in Graves' hyperthyroidism and ophthalmopathy. Study-wide results and limits: A model built on 13 V-J features separated ophthalmopathy from stable hyperthyroidism.

The CDR3 is 13 amino acids. Per germline, CDR1 MNHEY and CDR2 SVGAGI. V dropped 7 bases and J dropped 2; count of bases not matched to a gene: 4. Sequencing was done on a sample of blood. The source of this sequence is a woman aged 35 to 49 with Graves' ophthalmopathy. The V call is TRBV6-5, the J call TRBJ1-1; 7 bases map to TRBD1. DNA of the CDR3: TGTGCCAGCACCAGACAGGGTAACACTGAAGCTTTCTTT. Protein sequence: CASTRQGNTEAFF.